This T cell receptor beta chain derives from a study of blood T cell repertoires in COVID-19. Study information: Nucleic acid was either cDNA or gDNA, and it came from T cells, B-cell-depleted T cells, or PBMCs.

Germline V CDR1 and CDR2: SGDLS, YYNGEE. Trimming took 4 bases from V and 3 from J; bases not matched to a gene: 5. The CDR3 loop spans 15 amino acids. Sequenced by immunoSEQ multiplex PCR; TCRdb stores in-frame clones only, minus some. The sample lists roughly 100,000 clones; roughly nine tenths were seen once. The sequence derives from a man aged 50 to 59 with acute or convalescent COVID-19. Source material: peripheral blood. The chain recombines TRBV9 with TRBJ2-2; 8 bases line up with TRBD1. CDR3 sequence (DNA): TGTGCCAGCAGCACGCAGGGGGCGGACACCGGGGAGCTGTTTTTT. Translation gives CASSTQGADTGELFF.